This T cell receptor (beta chain) was captured by sequencing in a study of blood T cells in healthy people across ages. As for the study in general: Researchers report that template switching captured about one barcoded beta molecule per two T cells. General observations from the study: Higher naive T cell percentage went strongly together with higher TCR beta diversity.

Germline V gene lookup returns CDR1 MNHNY and CDR2 SVGAGI (reference sequence). This CDR3 has 13 amino acids. Using a J-beta primer mix together with a sample-barcoded 5' primer, a second PCR was run for roughly 7 to 12 cycles. Each cDNA molecule was tagged by a template-switch adaptor that had 12 random nucleotides. TCRdb reanalysed the 5' RACE reads using MiXCR and keeps one entry per CDR3 protein. This sample has 1.5 million to 2 million distinct CDR3 sequences, with about 39% found just once. This clonotype came up a few times. Its cognate antigen is unknown. The chain uses TRBV6-6 and TRBJ2-5, with D perhaps TRBD1 (6 bases). The DNA end lines up better with TRBJ2-7; the J call may be wrong. The origin of this receptor is a human donor in good health. Sequencing was carried out using blood. The DNA of the CDR3 is TGTGCCAGCAGGCCGGGACACCCTGTCGAGCAGTACTTC. This translates into CASRPGHPVEQYF.